This T cell receptor (beta chain) was sequenced in a study of blood T cell repertoires in COVID-19. Sequenced by immunoSEQ multiplex PCR; TCRdb stores in-frame clones only, minus some. The repertoire includes 200,000 to 300,000 clones, about 89% of them detected once, and approximately 3.7% sits in the top ten. Germline CDR1 and CDR2: LNHDA and SQIVND (reference sequence). V shed 0 bases and J shed 3 bases, with 9 bases lying between them. The CDR3 sequence is 15 residues long. This receptor was obtained from a woman aged 25 to 39 who had recovered from COVID-19. V usage is TRBV19 and J usage is TRBJ1-5; the D is unclear. Sequencing input: PBMCs or T cells enriched from blood (not recorded which). CDR3 sequence reads: CASSIEGGLNQPQHF. CDR3 nucleotide sequence: TGTGCCAGTAGTATAGAGGGAGGGCTCAATCAGCCCCAGCATTTT.